This TCR beta chain was sequenced during a study of T-cell memory formation after mild COVID-19. The CDR3 is made up of 14 amino acids. With 6 bases removed from V and 2 bases from J, the gap between germline ends came to 13 bases. Study outcomes and limitations: Contracting CD8+ clones were enriched in EMRA, CD4+ mainly in CM and EM.

A remark on this clonotype: What it binds is unknown.

5'RACE primed at constant segments yielded TCR alpha and TCR beta cDNA libraries bearing sample barcodes and UMIs. Each CDR3 protein is one row after TCRdb ran MiXCR on the 5' RACE reads. The table shows roughly 220,000 distinct CDR3 sequences, with 9.5% occurring only once. The receptor's source is a man between 18 and 35 years old who had mild COVID-19 (a few samples of this study predate the infection). Cell type and time point are not known. Source material: PBMCs or a T cell subset sorted from them (not recorded which). The V and J genes are TRBV12-3 or TRBV12-4 and TRBJ2-5; possible D gene TRBD2, 5 bases. Written as DNA, the CDR3 is TGTGCCAGCAGCGATGGACGGGATCAAGAGACCCAGTACTTC. It yields the protein CASSDGRDQETQYF.